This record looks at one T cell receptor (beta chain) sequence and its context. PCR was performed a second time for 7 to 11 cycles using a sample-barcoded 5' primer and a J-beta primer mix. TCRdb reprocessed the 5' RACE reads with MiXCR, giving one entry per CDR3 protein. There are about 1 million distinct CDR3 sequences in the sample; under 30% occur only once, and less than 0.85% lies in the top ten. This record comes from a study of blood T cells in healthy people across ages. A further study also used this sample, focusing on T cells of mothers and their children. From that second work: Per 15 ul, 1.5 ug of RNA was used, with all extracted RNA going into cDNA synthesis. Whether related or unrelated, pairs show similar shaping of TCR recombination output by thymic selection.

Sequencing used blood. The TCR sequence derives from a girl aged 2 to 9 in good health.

CDR3 amino acids: CASSIGTDTQYF. The DNA for the CDR3 is TGTGCCAGCAGTATCGGAACAGATACGCAGTATTTT. This rearrangement joins TRBV2 to TRBJ2-3; no definite D call. CDR3 size: 12 residues. Germline values: CDR1 SNHLY, CDR2 FYNNEI. Trimming removed 5 bases at V and 3 bases at J, with 6 bases between. The entire variable domain, with the rest obtained from reference TRBV2 and TRBJ2-3, is as follows: EPEVTQTPSHQVTQMGQEVILRCVPISNHLYFYWYRQILGQKVEFLVSFYNNEISEKSEIFDDQFSVERPDGSNFTLKIRSTKLEDSAMYFCASSIGTDTQYFGPGTRLTVL.